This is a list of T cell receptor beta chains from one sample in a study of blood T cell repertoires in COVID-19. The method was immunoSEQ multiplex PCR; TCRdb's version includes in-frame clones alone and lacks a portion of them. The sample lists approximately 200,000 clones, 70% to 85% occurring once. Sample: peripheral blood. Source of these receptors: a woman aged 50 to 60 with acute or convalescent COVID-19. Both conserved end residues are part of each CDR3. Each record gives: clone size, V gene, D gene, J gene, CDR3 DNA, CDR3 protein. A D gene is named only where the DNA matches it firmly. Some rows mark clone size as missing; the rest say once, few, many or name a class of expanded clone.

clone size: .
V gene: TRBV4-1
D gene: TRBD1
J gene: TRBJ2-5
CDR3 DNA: TGCGCCAGCAGCCAAGATGGCGGACAGGGGGGAGAGACCCAGTACTTC
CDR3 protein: CASSQDGGQGGETQYF

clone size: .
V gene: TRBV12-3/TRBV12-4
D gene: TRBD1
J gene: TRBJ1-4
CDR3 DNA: TGTGCCAGCAGCACAGGGGGTAGAGAAAAACTGTTTTTT
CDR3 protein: CASSTGGREKLFF

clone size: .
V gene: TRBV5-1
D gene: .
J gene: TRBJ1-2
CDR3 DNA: TGCGCCAGCAGCTTCTACGAGGGGGAGAGTGGCTACACCTTC
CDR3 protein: CASSFYEGESGYTF

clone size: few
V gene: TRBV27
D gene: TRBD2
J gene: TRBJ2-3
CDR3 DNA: TGTGCCAGCATTGATCCCTCTAGCGGGGGACGGGTTACGCAGTATTTT
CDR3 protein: CASIDPSSGGRVTQYF

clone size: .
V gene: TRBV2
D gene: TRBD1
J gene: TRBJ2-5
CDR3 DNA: TGTGCCAGCAGTGATCAGGGGGCGGGAGAGACCCAGTACTTC
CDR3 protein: CASSDQGAGETQYF

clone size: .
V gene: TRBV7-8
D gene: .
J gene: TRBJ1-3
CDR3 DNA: TGTGCCAGCAGGGATACACGGAGGAGCTCTGGAAACACCATATATTTT
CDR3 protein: CASRDTRRSSGNTIYF

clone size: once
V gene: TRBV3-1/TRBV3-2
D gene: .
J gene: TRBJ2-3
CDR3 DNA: TGTGCCAGCAGCCTCACTGAGGGTCGCACAGATACGCAGTATTTT
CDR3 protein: CASSLTEGRTDTQYF

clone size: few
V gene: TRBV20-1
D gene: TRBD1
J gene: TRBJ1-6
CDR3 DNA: TGCAGTGCTAGTAAGGACAGGGGGGATTCACCCCTCCACTTT
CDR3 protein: CSASKDRGDSPLHF

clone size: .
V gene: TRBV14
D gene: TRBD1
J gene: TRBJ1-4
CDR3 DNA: TGTGCCAGCTCCCGGGACAGGGGTGAAAAACTGTTTTTT
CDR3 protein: CASSRDRGEKLFF

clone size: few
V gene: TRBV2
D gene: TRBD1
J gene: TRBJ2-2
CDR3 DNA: TGTGCCAGCAGTGGACAGGGCACGAACACCGGGGAGCTGTTTTTT
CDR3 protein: CASSGQGTNTGELFF

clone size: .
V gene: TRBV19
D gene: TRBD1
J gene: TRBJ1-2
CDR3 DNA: TGTGCCAGTAGTATTTCAGGGACAGGGGGCAAATACTATGGCTACACCTTC
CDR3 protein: CASSISGTGGKYYGYTF

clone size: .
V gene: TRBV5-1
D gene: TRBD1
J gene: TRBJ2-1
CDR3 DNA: TGCGCCAGCTCCCGAGGAGGGACAGGGGGCGCGGAGCAGTTCTTC
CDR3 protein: CASSRGGTGGAEQFF

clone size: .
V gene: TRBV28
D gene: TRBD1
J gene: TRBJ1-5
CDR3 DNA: TGTGCCAGCAGTTTGCCCGGGACAGTTAGCAATCAGCCCCAGCATTTT
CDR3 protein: CASSLPGTVSNQPQHF

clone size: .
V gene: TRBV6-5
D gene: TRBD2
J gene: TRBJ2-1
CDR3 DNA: TGTGCCAGCAGAGCCGAGCGGGGCACCTACAATGAGCAGTTCTTC
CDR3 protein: CASRAERGTYNEQFF

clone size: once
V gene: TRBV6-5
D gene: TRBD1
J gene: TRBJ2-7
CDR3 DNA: TGTGCCACCCGCAGGGACAGCTACGAGCAGTACTTC
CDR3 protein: CATRRDSYEQYF

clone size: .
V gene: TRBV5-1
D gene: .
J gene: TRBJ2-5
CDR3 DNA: TGCGCCAGCAGCTTGGGCACAGGTTCCAACCAAGAGACCCAGTACTTC
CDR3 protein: CASSLGTGSNQETQYF

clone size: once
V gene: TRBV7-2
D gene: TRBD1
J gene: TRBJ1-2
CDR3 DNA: TGTGCCAGCAGCTTATTGGGACAGGACAGATATGGCTACACCTTC
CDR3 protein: CASSLLGQDRYGYTF

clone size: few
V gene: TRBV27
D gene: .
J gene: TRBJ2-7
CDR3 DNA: TGTGCCAGCAGTTTACGTGGGGGGGCACGTGAGCAGTACTTC
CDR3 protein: CASSLRGGAREQYF

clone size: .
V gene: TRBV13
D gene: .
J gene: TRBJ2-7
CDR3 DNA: TGTGCCAGCAGCTACAGTGGCAGGGCCTACGAGCAGTACTTC
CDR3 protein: CASSYSGRAYEQYF

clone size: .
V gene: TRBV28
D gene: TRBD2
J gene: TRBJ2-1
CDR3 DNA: TGTGCCAGCACCGAAGCCCCGACTAGCGGGATATCCTACAATGAGCAGTTCTTC
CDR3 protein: CASTEAPTSGISYNEQFF

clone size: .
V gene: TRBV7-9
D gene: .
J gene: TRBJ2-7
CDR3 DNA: TGTGCCAGCAGCTTAGGGCAGGGGCTCTACGAGCAGTACTTC
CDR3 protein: CASSLGQGLYEQYF

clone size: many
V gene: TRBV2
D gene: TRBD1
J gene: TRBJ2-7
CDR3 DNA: TGTGCCAGCAGTGGGAAGGGACAGGGAAATTACGAGCAGTACTTC
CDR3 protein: CASSGKGQGNYEQYF

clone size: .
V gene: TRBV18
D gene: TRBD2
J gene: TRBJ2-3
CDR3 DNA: TGTGCCAGCTCACCACGACTAGCGGGTGCAGATACGCAGTATTTT
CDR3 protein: CASSPRLAGADTQYF

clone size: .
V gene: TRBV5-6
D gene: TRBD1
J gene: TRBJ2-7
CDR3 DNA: TGTGCCAGCAGCTCCGAAGGAACCGGGACAGGGGGCCCTGGCGAGCAGTACTTC
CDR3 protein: CASSSEGTGTGGPGEQYF

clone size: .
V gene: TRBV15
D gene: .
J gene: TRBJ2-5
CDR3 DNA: TGTGCCACCAGCTCCGAAGGGAGCCAAGAGACCCAGTACTTC
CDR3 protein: CATSSEGSQETQYF

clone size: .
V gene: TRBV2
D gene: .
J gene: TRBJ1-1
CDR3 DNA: TGTGCCAGCATTGGGGAGTATCAAAACACTGAAGCTTTCTTT
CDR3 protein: CASIGEYQNTEAFF

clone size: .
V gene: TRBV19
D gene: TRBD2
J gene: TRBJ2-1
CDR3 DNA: TGTGCCAGTAGTATAGGACTAGCGGGAGCCCTAGGCGAGCAGTTCTTC
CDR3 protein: CASSIGLAGALGEQFF

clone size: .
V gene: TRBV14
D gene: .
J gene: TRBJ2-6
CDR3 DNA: TGTGCCAGCAGCCGGGCCGGTATATCTGGGGCCAACGTCCTGACTTTC
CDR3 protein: CASSRAGISGANVLTF

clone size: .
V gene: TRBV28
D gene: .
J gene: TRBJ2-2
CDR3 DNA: TGTGCCAGCAGCTTCAGGGGCGCAGGCGGGGAGCTGTTTTTT
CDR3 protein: CASSFRGAGGELFF

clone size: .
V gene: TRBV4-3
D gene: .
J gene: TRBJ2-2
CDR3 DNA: TGCGCCAGCAGCCAAGATGAAGCAATCGGGGAGCTGTTTTTT
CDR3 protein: CASSQDEAIGELFF

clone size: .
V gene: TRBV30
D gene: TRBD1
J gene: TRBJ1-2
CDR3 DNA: TGTGCCTCGGAGGGGGCAGGGAACTATGGCTACACCTTC
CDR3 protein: CASEGAGNYGYTF

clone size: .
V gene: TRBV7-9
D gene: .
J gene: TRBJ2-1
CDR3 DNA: TGTGCCAGCCGGAATGCAGGATACAATGAGCAGTTCTTC
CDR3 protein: CASRNAGYNEQFF

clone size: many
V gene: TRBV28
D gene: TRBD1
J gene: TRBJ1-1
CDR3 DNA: TGTGCCAGCAGTCCGAGGACAGGGAGCGCTGAAGCTTTCTTT
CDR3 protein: CASSPRTGSAEAFF